The 32 T cell receptor beta chains listed next were all sequenced from one sample in a study of CD8 T cells in ankylosing spondylitis. TCRdb re-called the 5' RACE reads with MiXCR, one entry per CDR3 protein. The table shows 150,000 to 200,000 distinct CDR3 sequences, with 15% to 20% occurring only once. The specimen was blood, either unsorted or a sorted T cell fraction (not recorded which). These receptor sequences come from a male donor aged 10 to 30 with ankylosing spondylitis or in good health (not recorded which).

This clonotype was detected ten times or more. The rearrangement uses TRBV4-1 and TRBJ2-3; D not certain. The germline gives CDR1 MGHRA, CDR2 YSYEKL. This CDR3 has 15 amino acids. V lost 2 bases and J lost 4, with 13 bases in between. The CDR3 loop is CASSQIFTPSDTQYF. CDR3 bases: TGCGCCAGCAGCCAAATTTTCACCCCGTCAGATACGCAGTATTTT.

This clonotype has ten or more counts. This chain links TRBV6-2 or TRBV6-3 with TRBJ2-2; TRBD1 matches at 8 bases. CDR3 length equals 17 residues. Germline CDR1 and CDR2: MNHEY and SVGEGT. Germline trimming cut 0 bases from V and 3 bases from J; bases unmatched to any gene: 6. The CDR3 nucleotides are TGTGCCAGCAGTTACTCGGTGGACAGGGAATACACCGGGGAGCTGTTTTTT. This encodes CASSYSVDREYTGELFF.

This chain connects TRBV20-1 to TRBJ1-5; 8 nucleotides line up with TRBD1. Looked up from germline, CDR1 is DFQATT and CDR2 is SNEGSKA (reference sequence). This CDR3 has 15 residues. J was trimmed by 4 bases and V by 0 bases; bases with no gene match: 5. This CDR3 reads CSARELDRANQPQHF. The CDR3 bases are TGCAGTGCTAGAGAGCTGGACAGGGCAAATCAGCCCCAGCATTTT.

Many counts were recorded for this clonotype. The gene calls are TRBV10-3 and TRBJ2-7; 7 bases are shared with TRBD1. This CDR3 has 14 amino acids. Trimming at V came to 11 bases and at J to 5 bases, leaving 15 bases not matched to a gene. CDR1 and CDR2 (germline): ENHRY, SYGVKD. CDR3 region: CAATDREVWNEQYF. CDR3 nucleotides: TGTGCCGCTACCGACAGGGAAGTTTGGAACGAGCAGTACTTC.

This clonotype was detected many times. The chain has TRBV10-3 and TRBJ1-1, with D possibly matching TRBD1 (5 bases). The CDR3 is 12 amino acids. The germline CDR1 and CDR2 sequences are ENHRY and SYGVKD. The CDR3, as DNA: TGTGCGGTGGGGGAGGGGATAACTGAAGCTTTCTTT. Translating it yields CAVGEGITEAFF.

This clonotype was observed many times. The V and J genes are TRBV20-1 and TRBJ2-3; 9 bases line up with TRBD2. The CDR3 is 15 residues long. V was clipped by 3 bases and J by 2 bases; unmatched bases: 6. Per germline, CDR1 DFQATT and CDR2 SNEGSKA (reference sequence). CDR3 region: CSASWLAGYTDTQYF. CDR3 DNA sequence: TGCAGTGCTAGCTGGCTAGCGGGATACACAGATACGCAGTATTTT.

This clonotype occurred many times. The chain carries TRBV14 and TRBJ1-2; no definite D call. CDR1 and CDR2 from the germline V gene are SGHDN and FVKESK. Trimming took off 0 bases at V and 8 bases at J, with 7 bases between the two ends. The CDR3 has 12 residues. CDR3 coding DNA: TGTGCCAGCAGCCAAGATTACCTGGGCTACACCTTC. Residues: CASSQDYLGYTF.

The V call is TRBV4-1, the J call TRBJ2-3, with D possibly TRBD2 on 6 matching bases. The CDR3 totals 17 residues. Germline V gives CDR1 MGHRA, CDR2 YSYEKL. V was shortened by 3 bases and J by 5 bases, with 21 bases between the two germline ends. The DNA of the CDR3 is TGCGCCAGCAGCCATATAACGGGGACTGTCGCTGGAGATACGCAGTATTTT. This encodes CASSHITGTVAGDTQYF.

This rearrangement joins TRBV12-3 or TRBV12-4 to TRBJ1-1; D uncertain. Trimming removed 7 bases at V and 0 bases at J, with 6 bases between. There are 12 residues in the CDR3. CDR3 amino acids: CASTLMNTEAFF. The CDR3 DNA is TGTGCCAGCACCCTTATGAACACTGAAGCTTTCTTT.

This clonotype was detected ten times or more. The rearrangement uses TRBV12-3 or TRBV12-4 and TRBJ2-5; 8 nucleotides line up with TRBD1. The CDR3 has 15 amino acids. V was pared by 4 bases and J by 5 bases, with 9 bases of the junction left unmatched. CDR3 sequence: CASSSQGQGGETQYF. As DNA, the CDR3 is TGTGCCAGCAGTTCCCAAGGACAGGGTGGGGAGACCCAGTACTTC.

This clonotype was counted between two and nine times. The chain recombines TRBV6-5 with TRBJ2-1; the D is unclear. There are 11 residues in the CDR3. V lost 3 bases and J 7 bases, leaving 4 bases between the germline ends. CDR1 is MNHEY, CDR2 SVGAGI, per germline. CDR3 coding DNA: TGTGCCAGCAGTTATGGGAATGAGCAGTTCTTC. The encoded protein is CASSYGNEQFF.

Many counts were recorded for this clonotype. This sequence joins TRBV3-1 and TRBJ2-6; D uncertain. Germline lookup yields CDR1 LGHDT and CDR2 YNNKEL (reference sequence). V lost 6 bases and J lost 5, with 8 bases in between. The CDR3 totals 13 residues. CDR3 nucleotides: TGTGCCAGCAGTCAGACGCGGGCCAACGTCCTGACTTTC. This sequence encodes CASSQTRANVLTF.

This clonotype was seen repeatedly, ten times or more. The V gene is TRBV12-3 or TRBV12-4, the J gene TRBJ2-3; TRBD2 agrees at 13 bases. This CDR3 comprises 17 residues. Trimming cost V 7 bases and J 0 bases; bases outside gene matches: 7. The CDR3, as DNA: TGTGCCAGCACCCTTACTAGCGGGAGGGTAAGCACAGATACGCAGTATTTT. Its protein product is CASTLTSGRVSTDTQYF.

This chain joins TRBV20-1 and TRBJ2-1; 9 nucleotides match TRBD2. With 4 bases clipped from V and 8 bases from J, the junction kept 15 bases outside the gene matches. The CDR3 loop spans 16 amino acids. The V gene's germline CDR1 is DFQATT and CDR2 SNEGSKA (reference sequence). In DNA, the CDR3 is TGCAGTGCTAAGGGTCCTTGGCGGGAGGGCGGGGATGAGCAGTTCTTC. Residues: CSAKGPWREGGDEQFF.

This clonotype was found many times. The chain couples TRBV29-1 to TRBJ1-1, with 7 bases aligning to TRBD1. Germline V gene lookup returns CDR1 SQVTM and CDR2 ANQGSEA. The CDR3 contains 16 residues. The trim removed 3 bases at V and 1 base at J, leaving 11 bases unmatched. CDR3 coding DNA: TGCAGCGTTGATAACAGGGGCGGGGTGTCGAACACTGAAGCTTTCTTT. Translation: CSVDNRGGVSNTEAFF.

This clonotype occurred many times. J is TRBJ2-2 and V is TRBV5-1; 12 bases fit TRBD2. With V trimmed by 5 bases and J by 8 bases, 13 bases remained unmatched. The CDR3 totals 17 residues. Germline CDR1 is SGHRS and CDR2 is YFSETQ. CDR3 sequence reads: CASRTRLAGEVSGELFF. The CDR3 region has the DNA TGCGCCAGCAGGACTCGACTAGCGGGAGAAGTCAGTGGGGAGCTGTTTTTT.

Turning to this clonotype: This may be a read error, as it is one base from a much larger clone. The V call is TRBV29-1, the J call TRBJ2-2; D is possibly TRBD1 (5 bases). This CDR3 region has 12 residues. Germline V gene sequence: CDR1 SQVTM, CDR2 ANQGSEA. V lost 3 bases to trimming and J lost 4 bases, with 6 bases between them. CDR3 nucleotides: TGCAGCGTTGATAGGGGCACCGGGGAGCTGTTTTTT. Amino acid sequence: CSVDRGTGELFF.

In this sample, this clonotype turned up many times. For the CDR3, the DNA is TGTGCCAGCAGCCACCTCGGACCTAACACTGAAGCTTTCTTT. Protein sequence: CASSHLGPNTEAFF. The chain has TRBV12-3 or TRBV12-4 and TRBJ1-1; D not certain. V was pared by 6 bases and J by 2 bases, with 13 bases between. The CDR3 length is 14 residues.

The chain employs TRBV7-8 and TRBJ2-1; 7 bases are shared with TRBD2. From germline, CDR1 is SGHVS and CDR2 FQNEAQ. The CDR3 runs 15 residues. V lost 5 bases to trimming and J lost 7 bases; unmatched junction nucleotides: 11. The CDR3 spells CASSLGGTGRNEQFF. The CDR3 DNA reads as TGTGCCAGCAGCCTCGGGGGGACCGGGAGAAATGAGCAGTTCTTC.

This clonotype appeared a few times. The chain couples TRBV6-5 to TRBJ2-7; D not resolved. V dropped 7 bases and J dropped 3 bases, with 10 bases sitting between them. The CDR3 covers 12 residues. Germline V gene data show CDR1 as MNHEY and CDR2 as SVGAGI. CDR3 protein: CASTRVIYEQYV. CDR3 coding DNA: TGTGCCAGCACCCGAGTTATCTACGAGCAGTACGTC.

This chain links TRBV27 with TRBJ2-5, with 10 positions matching TRBD2. Germline V gene lookup returns CDR1 MNHEY and CDR2 SMNVEV (reference sequence). The CDR3 runs 16 residues. Losses at the gene ends were 2 bases for V and 2 bases for J; bases not matched to a gene: 5. Here the CDR3 reads CASSLSVAGGQETQYF. The CDR3 nucleotides are TGTGCCAGCAGTTTAAGTGTAGCGGGAGGTCAAGAGACCCAGTACTTC.

At least ten counts were recorded for this clonotype. The chain is built from TRBV5-5 and TRBJ2-3; a weak D match, TRBD2 (5 bases). This CDR3 has 15 residues. Germline loops: CDR1 SGHKS, CDR2 YYEKEE (reference sequence). V was pared by 4 bases and J by 3 bases, with 15 bases between. CDR3 in amino acids: CASSPYGDRTDTQYF. Written as DNA, the CDR3 is TGTGCCAGCAGCCCCTACGGGGATAGGACAGATACGCAGTATTTT. The complete variable domain, with remaining parts taken from reference TRBV5-5 and TRBJ2-3, reads DAGVTQSPTHLIKTRGQQVTLRCSPISGHKSVSWYQQVLGQGPQFIFQYYEKEERGRGNFPDRFSARQFPNYSSELNVNALLLGDSALYLCASSPYGDRTDTQYFGPGTRLTVL.

The table lists this clonotype with many counts. In nucleotides, the CDR3 is TGTGCCAGCAGCTTCGGACAGCAAGAGACCCAGTACTTC. This codes for CASSFGQQETQYF. V and J are TRBV7-9 and TRBJ2-5; a possible D gene is TRBD1 (6 bases). CDR1 and CDR2 (germline): SEHNR, FQNEAQ (reference sequence). V was trimmed by 3 bases and J by 2 bases, leaving 7 bases between them. This CDR3 is built from 13 residues.

The sample holds many counts of this clonotype. The chain is built from TRBV24-1 and TRBJ2-3, with D unresolved. V was trimmed by 2 bases and J by 2 bases, leaving 1 base between them. Germline loops: CDR1 KGHDR, CDR2 SFDVKD. The CDR3 sequence is 12 residues long. The CDR3 here is CATSDYTDTQYF. CDR3 sequence (DNA): TGTGCCACCAGTGATTACACAGATACGCAGTATTTT.

The sample holds many counts of this clonotype. This chain links TRBV4-1 with TRBJ1-1, with no clear D. The ends were cut back, 0 bases at V and 5 bases at J, with 10 bases in the middle. Germline V CDR1 and CDR2: MGHRA, YSYEKL. CDR3 length: 14 residues. DNA of the CDR3: TGCGCCAGCAGCCAAGAGGTGAGTTGGACTGAAGCTTTCTTT. Its protein product is CASSQEVSWTEAFF.

This clonotype was detected many times. The CDR3 nucleotides read TGTGCCAGCAGTGAAGGACGTTTTGGGCACCAAGAGACCCAGTACTTC. Translating it yields CASSEGRFGHQETQYF. V and J are TRBV6-1 and TRBJ2-5; D gene unclear. Trimming shortened V by 1 base and J by 0 bases, and 12 bases separated the two germline ends. CDR3 size: 16 residues. CDR1 and CDR2 from the germline V gene are MNHNS and SASEGT.

Ten or more counts support this clonotype. The chain recombines TRBV28 with TRBJ2-5; the match to TRBD1 covers 7 bases. Germline-derived CDR1 and CDR2 are MDHEN and SYDVKM. V shed 4 bases, J shed 5 bases, and the junction held 10 bases outside the gene matches. This CDR3 has 15 residues. CDR3 sequence (DNA): TGTGCCAGCAGTTCCAGACAGGGAACCCGGGAGACCCAGTACTTC. The encoded protein is CASSSRQGTRETQYF.

This clonotype was picked up many times. The rearrangement joins TRBV6-8 to TRBJ2-1; D unresolved. CDR1 is MNHGY and CDR2 is SAAAGT in the germline V gene. Trimming stripped 8 bases from V and 8 bases from J, with 19 bases between. The CDR3 loop spans 14 amino acids. The CDR3 sequence: CASVDLVRVDEQFF. DNA for the CDR3: TGTGCCAGCGTCGACCTTGTGCGAGTGGATGAGCAGTTCTTC.

The chain couples TRBV20-1 to TRBJ2-2; no firm D call. Germline V gene data show CDR1 as DFQATT and CDR2 as SNEGSKA (reference sequence). V dropped 1 base and J dropped 6 bases, with 9 bases sitting between them. The CDR3 is 13 amino acids. The CDR3 loop is CSARVPLAGELFF. The CDR3 region has the DNA TGCAGTGCTAGAGTGCCCCTAGCCGGGGAGCTGTTTTTT.

In this sample, this clonotype turned up many times. V usage is TRBV4-1 and J usage is TRBJ2-7; 7 bases align to TRBD2. V gave up 3 bases and J gave up 5 bases; unmatched junction bases: 7. CDR3 length: 14 amino acids. The V gene's germline CDR1 is MGHRA and CDR2 YSYEKL. CDR3 DNA: TGCGCCAGCAGCCACGGGACTACCCTCGACGAGCAGTACTTC. It specifies CASSHGTTLDEQYF.

This clonotype occurred many times. The rearrangement joins TRBV11-2 to TRBJ2-1; the match to TRBD1 covers 9 bases. Per the germline V gene, CDR1 is SGHAT and CDR2 is FQNNGV. The CDR3 runs 15 residues. Trimming took 7 bases from V and 9 from J; bases not matched to a gene: 13. DNA of the CDR3: TGTGCCAGCAACAGAGTACCGGGACAGGGTGGTGAGCAGTTCTTC. It codes for CASNRVPGQGGEQFF. The variable domain in full, with the rest retrieved from reference TRBV11-2 and TRBJ2-1, is EAGVAQSPRYKIIEKRQSVAFWCNPISGHATLYWYQQILGQGPKLLIQFQNNGVVDDSQLPKDRFSAERLKGVDSTLKIQPAKLEDSAVYLCASNRVPGQGGEQFFGPGTRLTVL.

This clonotype was detected many times. V usage is TRBV29-1 and J usage is TRBJ2-1; D call uncertain. CDR3 length: 10 amino acids. V shed 6 bases and J shed 9 bases, with 9 bases lying between them. Germline V gene data show CDR1 as SQVTM and CDR2 as ANQGSEA. The CDR3 bases are TGCAGCGTCGAGGAAACTGAGCAGTTCTTC. Its translation is CSVEETEQFF.